These 18 T cell receptor beta chains were all obtained from the same sample, sequenced in a study of beta chain features in type 1 diabetes. Study-level findings and limits: TCRB CDR3s from Type 1 diabetes patients were moderately but significantly shorter in all four CD4+ subsets.

These receptors are not linked to any known antigen. TCRB transcripts that were expressed got sequenced, as all of the isolated RNA had been reverse transcribed. Assay: immunoSEQ multiplex PCR; the TCRdb copy retains only in-frame clones and omits some. The table records under 300,000 clones, about a tenth of them present only once. Material for sequencing was naive CD4+ T cells from blood. The receptors come from a man aged 30 to 45 with type 1 diabetes.

V usage is TRBV5-4 and J usage is TRBJ2-1; 9 nucleotides align to TRBD1. Losses at the gene ends were 3 bases for V and 7 bases for J; bases not matched to a gene: 2. This CDR3 comprises 13 residues. Germline CDR1 SGHNT, CDR2 YYREEE (reference sequence). The CDR3 loop reads CASSSGTGNEQFF. The CDR3 region has the DNA TGTGCCAGCAGCTCCGGGACAGGGAATGAGCAGTTCTTC.

The rearrangement uses TRBV7-9 and TRBJ1-2, with TRBD1 as a possible D gene (6 bases). The germline V and J ends were trimmed by 5 bases and 5 bases, with 12 bases remaining between them. Germline assignment: CDR1 SEHNR and CDR2 FQNEAQ (reference sequence). The CDR3 totals 13 residues. The CDR3 reads CASSRDTQYGYTF. The CDR3 region has the DNA TGTGCCAGCAGCCGGGACACCCAATATGGCTACACCTTC.

A few counts support this clone. This chain joins TRBV7-9 and TRBJ1-2, with D unresolved. This CDR3 has 17 residues. The germline V gene encodes CDR1 SEHNR and CDR2 FQNEAQ (reference sequence). V was shortened by 4 bases and J by 1 base, with 19 bases between the two germline ends. This CDR3 is CASSYPAGYGNNYGYTF. CDR3 DNA sequence: TGTGCCAGCAGCTATCCCGCTGGGTACGGGAATAACTATGGCTACACCTTC.

The chain has TRBV4-3 and TRBJ1-3; D call uncertain. Germline lookup yields CDR1 LGHNA and CDR2 YSLEER. The CDR3 is 16 amino acids. The germline V and J ends were trimmed by 0 bases and 7 bases, with 16 bases remaining between them. The CDR3 DNA sequence: TGCGCCAGCAGCCAAGATTTTGTACAGATTAGGAACACCATATATTTT. Its translation: CASSQDFVQIRNTIYF.

The chain recombines TRBV5-4 with TRBJ2-3, with 8 bases identical to TRBD1. The CDR3 spans 14 residues. In germline, CDR1 is SGHNT, CDR2 YYREEE (reference sequence). The J segment lost 4 bases and the V segment lost 2 bases, leaving 3 bases of the junction unmatched. The CDR3 DNA follows: TGTGCCAGCAGCTTCAGACAGGGGTCAGATACGCAGTATTTT. Amino acid sequence: CASSFRQGSDTQYF.

This clone turned up a few times. CDR3 nucleotide sequence: TGTGCCAGCAGCCAAGCCTACCTCCCTCCAGATACGCAGTATTTT. Translated: CASSQAYLPPDTQYF. The chain combines TRBV14 with TRBJ2-3; unclear D gene. CDR1 and CDR2 from the germline V gene are SGHDN and FVKESK. The CDR3 consists of 15 residues. V shed 1 base and J shed 4 bases, with 12 bases lying between them.

The chain is built from TRBV30 and TRBJ1-2; the D is unclear. V gave up 3 bases and J gave up 4 bases, with 6 bases separating them. Germline values: CDR1 GTSNPN, CDR2 SVGIG (reference sequence). There are 11 residues in the CDR3. The chain's CDR3 is CAWSVGYGYTF. CDR3 DNA: TGTGCCTGGAGCGTCGGCTATGGCTACACCTTC.

This clone was seen only a few times. The chain is built from TRBV7-3 and TRBJ2-1; weak D call: TRBD2 (5 bases). Germline V lookup: CDR1 SGHTA, CDR2 FQGTGA. Trimming left V 2 bases short and J 8 bases short, with 13 bases between. CDR3 length equals 14 residues. In nucleotides, the CDR3 is TGTGCCAGCAGCTTAGCGGGTCCATGGGATGAGCAGTTCTTC. Protein: CASSLAGPWDEQFF.

This clone came up a few times. V is TRBV5-1 and J is TRBJ2-6; 9 bases are shared with TRBD1. Germline CDR1 is SGHRS and CDR2 is YFSETQ. V trimming: 4 bases; J trimming: 4 bases; junction bases outside the gene matches: 9. The CDR3 is 17 amino acids. The CDR3: CASSPGTGRSGANVLTF. CDR3 in DNA: TGCGCCAGCAGCCCCGGGACAGGGCGATCCGGGGCCAACGTCCTGACTTTC.

The chain recombines TRBV30 with TRBJ1-1; tentative D call: TRBD1 (5 bases). The V gene lost 3 bases and the J gene lost 2 bases, with 19 bases spanning the gap. Germline V gene sequence: CDR1 GTSNPN, CDR2 SVGIG (reference sequence). This CDR3 contains 16 residues. The CDR3 is CAWRNTQGGSNTEAFF. The CDR3 DNA follows: TGTGCCTGGAGAAATACTCAGGGAGGGTCTAACACTGAAGCTTTCTTT.

The rearrangement joins TRBV5-1 to TRBJ2-7, with TRBD1 matching over 9 bases. With V trimmed by 2 bases and J by 0 bases, 3 bases remained unmatched. This CDR3 spans 15 amino acids. CDR1 is SGHRS, CDR2 YFSETQ, per germline. The CDR3 protein is CASSFDRGYSYEQYF. The CDR3 nucleotides are TGCGCCAGCAGCTTCGACAGGGGGTACTCCTACGAGCAGTACTTC.

In its sample, this clone was seen a few times. The V gene is TRBV5-1, the J gene TRBJ2-7; 7 bases line up with TRBD1. The CDR3 has 15 amino acids. The V segment lost 4 bases and the J segment 2 bases; nucleotides outside the gene matches: 9. Germline CDR1 and CDR2: SGHRS and YFSETQ. CDR3 region: CASSPGTVFAYEQYF. The CDR3 region has the DNA TGCGCCAGCAGCCCAGGGACAGTATTTGCCTACGAGCAGTACTTC.

This rearrangement joins TRBV29-1 to TRBJ2-7; TRBD1 aligns across 7 bases. Trimming removed 6 bases from V and 6 bases from J; junction bases left unmatched: 5. The CDR3 has 11 residues. From germline, CDR1 is SQVTM and CDR2 ANQGSEA. In DNA form, the CDR3 reads TGCAGCGTCACAGGGGTGGGCGAGCAGTACTTC. Translating it yields CSVTGVGEQYF.

In its sample, this clone was seen a few times. The CDR3 sequence: CASRGQGPYEQYF. DNA of the CDR3: TGTGCCAGCAGGGGACAGGGGCCCTACGAGCAGTACTTC. The rearrangement uses TRBV7-9 and TRBJ2-7, with 10 positions matching TRBD1. This CDR3 is built from 13 residues. The V gene end was trimmed by 6 bases and the J gene end by 2 bases; junction bases not matched to a gene: 1. Germline CDR1 SEHNR, CDR2 FQNEAQ (reference sequence).

This clone was seen a few times. This rearrangement joins TRBV7-3 to TRBJ2-7, with 7 bases matching TRBD1. Looked up from germline, CDR1 is SGHTA and CDR2 is FQGTGA. This CDR3 has 17 residues. With V trimmed by 5 bases and J by 2 bases, 15 bases remained unmatched. The CDR3 loop reads CASSTRDKDRITYEQYF. As DNA, the CDR3 is TGTGCCAGCAGCACAAGAGATAAGGACAGGATAACCTACGAGCAGTACTTC.

V and J are TRBV9 and TRBJ2-5; D gene uncertain. There are 14 residues in the CDR3. V was trimmed by 0 bases and J by 1 base, leaving 7 bases between them. The germline gives CDR1 SGDLS, CDR2 YYNGEE. The CDR3 spells CASSVGVSQETQYF. The CDR3 coding sequence is TGTGCCAGCAGCGTAGGCGTTTCCCAAGAGACCCAGTACTTC.

The rearrangement joins TRBV2 to TRBJ1-6; the match to TRBD1 covers 9 bases. Trimming took 5 bases from V and 5 from J; bases not matched to a gene: 4. This CDR3 comprises 15 residues. CDR1 and CDR2 (germline): SNHLY, FYNNEI. CDR3 amino acids: CASSRQGVDNSPLHF. CDR3 DNA: TGTGCCAGCAGTCGACAGGGGGTAGATAATTCACCCCTCCACTTT.

The chain carries TRBV30 and TRBJ2-2; D might be TRBD1 (5 bases). CDR1 is GTSNPN and CDR2 is SVGIG in the germline V gene (reference sequence). The CDR3 spans 13 residues. Deletions cut 3 bases from V and 6 bases from J, with 11 bases between. The CDR3, as DNA: TGTGCCTGGAGGCAGGGTTGGGCCGGGGAGCTGTTTTTT. Its protein is CAWRQGWAGELFF.